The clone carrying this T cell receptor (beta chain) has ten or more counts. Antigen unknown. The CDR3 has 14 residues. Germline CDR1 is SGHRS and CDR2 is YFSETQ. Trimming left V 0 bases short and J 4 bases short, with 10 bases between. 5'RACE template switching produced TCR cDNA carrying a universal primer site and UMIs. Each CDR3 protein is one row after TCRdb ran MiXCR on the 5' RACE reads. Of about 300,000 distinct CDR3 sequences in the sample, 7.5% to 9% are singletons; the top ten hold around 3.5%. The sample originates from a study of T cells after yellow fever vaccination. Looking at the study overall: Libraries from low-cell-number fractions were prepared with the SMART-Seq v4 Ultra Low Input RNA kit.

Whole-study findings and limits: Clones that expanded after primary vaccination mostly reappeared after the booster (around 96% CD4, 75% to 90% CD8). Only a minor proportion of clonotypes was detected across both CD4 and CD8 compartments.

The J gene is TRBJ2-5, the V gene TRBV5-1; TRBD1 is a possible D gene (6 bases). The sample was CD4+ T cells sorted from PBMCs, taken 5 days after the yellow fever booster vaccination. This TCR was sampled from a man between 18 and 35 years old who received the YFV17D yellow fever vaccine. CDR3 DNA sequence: TGCGCCAGCAGCTTGGGGTGGGGGCCAGAGACCCAGTACTTC. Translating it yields CASSLGWGPETQYF. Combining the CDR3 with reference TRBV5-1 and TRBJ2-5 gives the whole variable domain KAGVTQTPRYLIKTRGQQVTLSCSPISGHRSVSWYQQTPGQGLQFLFEYFSETQRNKGNFPGRFSGRQFSNSRSEMNVSTLELGDSALYLCASSLGWGPETQYFGPGTRLLVL.